The sequence of this TCR beta chain was determined in a study of T cell responses to AZD1222 COVID-19 vaccine. V dropped 5 bases and J dropped 0 bases, with 8 bases sitting between them. The CDR3 extends over 15 amino acids. The germline CDR1 and CDR2 sequences are SGHTA and FQGTGA. Findings and limits, study-wide: Donors were mostly white British, more females; clonal diversity possibly underestimated. The study found vaccine-associated CD4 TCRs spanning spike, dominant at 160-218 and 743-854. Baseline seropositives among AZD1222 recipients totaled only five to seven.

Clones were read by immunoSEQ multiplex PCR, and TCRdb kept only the in-frame ones, dropping some. The sample has 73,000 or so clones; around 88% are singletons. This clone was seen a single time. The antigen is undetermined. The source of this sequence is an adult in good health. The sequencing used peripheral blood, collected on day 0 of AZD1222 vaccination. The V and J genes are TRBV7-3 and TRBJ1-6, with D possibly TRBD1 on 5 matching bases. The CDR3 is CASSPGTSYNSPLHF. The CDR3 bases are TGTGCCAGCAGCCCGGGGACCTCCTATAATTCACCCCTCCACTTT.